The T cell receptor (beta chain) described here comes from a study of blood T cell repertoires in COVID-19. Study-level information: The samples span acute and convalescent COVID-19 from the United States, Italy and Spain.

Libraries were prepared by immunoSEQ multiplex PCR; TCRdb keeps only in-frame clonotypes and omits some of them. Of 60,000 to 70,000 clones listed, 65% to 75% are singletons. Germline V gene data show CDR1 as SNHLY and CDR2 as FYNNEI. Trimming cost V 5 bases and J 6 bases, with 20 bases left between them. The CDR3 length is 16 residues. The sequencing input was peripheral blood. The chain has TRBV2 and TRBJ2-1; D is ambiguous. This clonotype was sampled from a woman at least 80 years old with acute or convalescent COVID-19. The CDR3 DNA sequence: TGTGCCAGCAGTACCTTTGGTGACCTGAGGCTCAATGAGCAGTTCTTC. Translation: CASSTFGDLRLNEQFF.